A selection of T cell receptor beta chains follows, all from one sample in a study of cytotoxic CD8 clonotypes in ibrutinib-treated CLL. TCRdb keeps only in-frame clones here, not all; method: immunoSEQ multiplex PCR. Of about 180,000 clones in the sample, about 80% were seen once. Material: PBMCs, obtained after 24 months of ibrutinib treatment. The receptors here all came from a human donor with chronic lymphocytic leukemia. Each CDR3 is given with its conserved first and last residue. A D gene is named only where the DNA matches it firmly. Clone size, where shown, is once, few, many, or a class for clones that have expanded.

CDR3 length,V gene,clone size,J gene,D gene,CDR3 DNA,CDR3 protein
13,TRBV19,-,TRBJ1-2,TRBD1,TGTGCCAGTCGGACAGGGGGCCTCGATGGCTACACCTTC,CASRTGGLDGYTF
15,TRBV25-1,-,TRBJ2-3,-,TGTGCCAGCAGTGAATCCAGGGGAACGGGCGATACGCAGTATTTT,CASSESRGTGDTQYF
11,TRBV2,-,TRBJ2-1,-,TGTGCCCTAGAGGGAGAAAATGAGCAGTTCTTC,CALEGENEQFF
14,TRBV2,-,TRBJ2-3,-,TGTGCCAGCGGGGCAGCTTTTAGCACAGATACGCAGTATTTT,CASGAAFSTDTQYF
13,TRBV5-1,-,TRBJ1-2,-,TGCGCCAGCAGCTTGCGCGGGGATGGGGGCTACACCTTC,CASSLRGDGGYTF
15,TRBV5-5,-,TRBJ1-2,TRBD1,TGTGCCAGCACATCAGTGACAGGGACCCCTTCGGGCTACACCTTC,CASTSVTGTPSGYTF
13,TRBV29-1,-,TRBJ2-7,TRBD1,TGCAGCGTTGAACGGGACAGGGACGGCGAGCAGTACTTC,CSVERDRDGEQYF
15,TRBV6-5,-,TRBJ1-4,-,TGTGCCAGCAGCTCGAGGGGGGTGGGGGATGAAAAACTGTTTTTT,CASSSRGVGDEKLFF
15,TRBV5-1,once,TRBJ1-4,-,TGCGCCAGCAGCTTGGGGGCAGGGAAGTATGAAAAACTGTTTTTT,CASSLGAGKYEKLFF
16,TRBV27,few,TRBJ1-2,TRBD1,TGTGCCAGCAGTTCAAAACCAGGGGGCTTATCCTATGGCTACACCTTC,CASSSKPGGLSYGYTF
14,TRBV9,-,TRBJ2-3,-,TGTGCCAGCAGCGATGGGCTAGTGGCAGATACGCAGTATTTT,CASSDGLVADTQYF
13,TRBV28,-,TRBJ2-7,-,TGTGCCGCAATGGAAGGGAGCCCCTACGAGCAGTACTTC,CAAMEGSPYEQYF
18,TRBV5-1,-,TRBJ2-2,TRBD2,TGCGCCAGCAGCACGGGACTAGCGGGAGGACCGAACACCGGGGAGCTGTTTTTT,CASSTGLAGGPNTGELFF
14,TRBV18,-,TRBJ2-5,-,TGTGCCAGCTCACCGGACATCGGGCAAGAGACCCAGTACTTC,CASSPDIGQETQYF
12,TRBV11-2,once,TRBJ2-1,-,TGTGCCAGCAGCTTTAGTCGGAATGAGCAGTTCTTC,CASSFSRNEQFF
15,TRBV5-6,-,TRBJ1-3,-,TGTGCCAGCAGCTTGCGGGGATACTCTGGAAACACCATATATTTT,CASSLRGYSGNTIYF
15,TRBV5-4,-,TRBJ1-3,-,TGTGCCAGCAGCTTGGGGATAGGGTTCGGAAACACCATATATTTT,CASSLGIGFGNTIYF
15,TRBV18,-,TRBJ1-5,-,TGTGCCAGCTCACCCCTGGGGGAGAGCAATCAGCCCCAGCATTTT,CASSPLGESNQPQHF
14,TRBV4-1,-,TRBJ1-6,-,TGCGCCAGCAGCCAGTTACAGTATAATTCACCCCTCCACTTT,CASSQLQYNSPLHF
14,TRBV19,-,TRBJ1-4,TRBD1,TGTGCCAGTAGTCCAGGGGGCGCGTGGGAAAAACTGTTTTTT,CASSPGGAWEKLFF
14,TRBV11-3,-,TRBJ1-1,-,TGTGCCAGCAGCTTACTGGGCCCATACACTGAAGCTTTCTTT,CASSLLGPYTEAFF
14,TRBV7-2,-,TRBJ2-1,TRBD2,TGTGCCAGCAGCTTAGTTATAGCGGGAGGGGAGCAGTTCTTC,CASSLVIAGGEQFF
14,TRBV6-1,many,TRBJ1-5,-,TGTGCCAGCAGTGACCACAGACCTGGCCAGCCCCAGCATTTT,CASSDHRPGQPQHF
14,TRBV5-1,-,TRBJ2-7,-,TGCGCCAGCAGCCCGAGGGAGGCTACCTACGAGCAGTACTTC,CASSPREATYEQYF
13,TRBV6-5,-,TRBJ1-2,-,TGTGCCAGCAGTTTCCCCTTGGGCTACGGCTACACCTTC,CASSFPLGYGYTF
12,TRBV19,few,TRBJ1-5,-,TGTGCCACCCAGGGTTTATCTCAGCCCCAGCATTTT,CATQGLSQPQHF
17,TRBV5-4,-,TRBJ2-2,-,TGTGCCAGCAGCCAAGAGAAGAACAGGGCAGGCACCGGGGAGCTGTTTTTT,CASSQEKNRAGTGELFF
16,TRBV21-1,-,TRBJ2-6,-,TGTGCCAGCAACCCGCGTGGTAGCGGGGTCGCTAACGTCCTGACTTTC,CASNPRGSGVANVLTF
15,TRBV7-8,-,TRBJ1-1,-,TGTGCCAGCAGCTTAGTCGCCGAGGGGGTCACTGAAGCTTTCTTT,CASSLVAEGVTEAFF
14,TRBV19,few,TRBJ2-6,-,TGTGCCAGTAGGTGGGCCTCTGGGGCCAACGTCCTGACTTTC,CASRWASGANVLTF
13,TRBV7-9,-,TRBJ1-2,-,TGTGCCAGCAGCTTAGTGCAGGTAGATGGCTACACCTTC,CASSLVQVDGYTF
15,TRBV28,once,TRBJ2-7,TRBD2,TGTGCCAGCAGTTCCTGGGGTAGCGGGAGGCTCGAGCAGTACTTC,CASSSWGSGRLEQYF
16,TRBV4-3,-,TRBJ1-1,-,TGCGCCAGCAGCCCTTCGGACACCGGAATCAGAACTGAAGCTTTCTTT,CASSPSDTGIRTEAFF